This TCR beta chain comes out of a study of blood T cell repertoires in COVID-19. The germline V gene encodes CDR1 DFQATT and CDR2 SNEGSKA (reference sequence). V was clipped by 3 bases and J by 5 bases; unmatched bases: 18. This CDR3 has 18 amino acids. Data came from immunoSEQ multiplex PCR; TCRdb stores just in-frame clones and leaves some out. The sample shows about 170,000 clones, more than 75% of them seen only once. This clonotype originated in a woman at least 80 years old with COVID-19, enrolled during active disease. Source material: peripheral blood. The rearrangement joins TRBV20-1 to TRBJ1-5, with 8 positions matching TRBD1. Here the CDR3 DNA reads TGCAGTGCTAGTAGGAGGTCCCTTAAACAGGGGGGATATCAGCCCCAGCATTTT. Translated: CSASRRSLKQGGYQPQHF.